This TCR beta chain derives from a study of shared clonotypes between healthy human individuals. Notes on this clone: Within the sample, other DNA sequences also encode this same CDR3.

V was pared by 4 bases and J by 4 bases, with 4 bases of the junction left unmatched. Germline V gives CDR1 SGDLS, CDR2 YYNGEE. The CDR3 loop spans 15 amino acids. Each PCR replicate from the sorted subsets contained 200 to 250 ng DNA, which is tens of thousands of T cell genomes. The assay was immunoSEQ multiplex PCR, and TCRdb's table has in-frame clones only and misses some. The sample includes 2 million to 2.5 million clones, approximately 96% of them seen just once. This receptor was obtained from a man younger than 30 in good health. The sequencing input was naive CD4+ T cells sorted from blood. Subset given: CD45RA+ positively selected. The chain joins TRBV9 to TRBJ2-2; TRBD1 agrees at 10 bases. The CDR3: CASSPRQGATGELFF. The CDR3 DNA sequence: TGTGCCAGCAGCCCGCGACAGGGGGCCACCGGGGAGCTGTTTTTT.